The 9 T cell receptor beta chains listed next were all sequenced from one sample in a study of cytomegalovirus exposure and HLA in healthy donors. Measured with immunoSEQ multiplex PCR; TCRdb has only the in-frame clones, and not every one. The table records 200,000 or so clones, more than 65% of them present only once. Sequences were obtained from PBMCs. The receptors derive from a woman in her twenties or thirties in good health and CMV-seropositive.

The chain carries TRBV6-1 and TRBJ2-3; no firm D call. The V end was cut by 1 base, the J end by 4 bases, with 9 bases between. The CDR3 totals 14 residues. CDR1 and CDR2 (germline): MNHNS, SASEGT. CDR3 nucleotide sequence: TGTGCCAGCAGTGAAGTTGGGCGCGCAGATACGCAGTATTTT. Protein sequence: CASSEVGRADTQYF.

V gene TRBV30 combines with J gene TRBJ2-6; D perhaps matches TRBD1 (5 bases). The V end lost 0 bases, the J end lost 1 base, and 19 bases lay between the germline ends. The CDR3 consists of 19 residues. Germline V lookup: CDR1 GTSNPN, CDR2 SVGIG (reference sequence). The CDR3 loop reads CAWSVPAGMVWSGANVLTF. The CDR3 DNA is TGTGCCTGGAGTGTACCGGCAGGGATGGTTTGGTCTGGGGCCAACGTCCTGACTTTC.

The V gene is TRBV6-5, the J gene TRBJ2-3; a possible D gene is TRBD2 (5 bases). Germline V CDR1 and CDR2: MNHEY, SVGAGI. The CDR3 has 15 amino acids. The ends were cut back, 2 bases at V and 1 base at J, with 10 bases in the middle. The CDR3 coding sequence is TGTGCCAGCAGTTACCTAAAGAGGGGCACAGATACGCAGTATTTT. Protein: CASSYLKRGTDTQYF.

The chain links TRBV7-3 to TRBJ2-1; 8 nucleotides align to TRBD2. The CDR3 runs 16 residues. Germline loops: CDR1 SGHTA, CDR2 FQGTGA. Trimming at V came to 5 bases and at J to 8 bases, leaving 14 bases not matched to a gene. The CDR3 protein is CASSRTSWSPADEQFF. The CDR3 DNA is TGTGCCAGCAGCCGGACTAGCTGGAGCCCCGCAGATGAGCAGTTCTTC.

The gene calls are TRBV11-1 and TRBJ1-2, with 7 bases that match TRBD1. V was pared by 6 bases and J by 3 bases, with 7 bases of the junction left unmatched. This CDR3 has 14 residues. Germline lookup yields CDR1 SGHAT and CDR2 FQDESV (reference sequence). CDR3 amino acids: CASSHLQGHYGYTF. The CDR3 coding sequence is TGTGCCAGCAGTCACCTACAGGGGCACTATGGCTACACCTTC. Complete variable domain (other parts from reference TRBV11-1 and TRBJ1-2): EAEVAQSPRYKITEKSQAVAFWCDPISGHATLYWYRQILGQGPELLVQFQDESVVDDSQLPKDRFSAERLKGVDSTLKIQPAELGDSAMYLCASSHLQGHYGYTFGSGTRLTVV.

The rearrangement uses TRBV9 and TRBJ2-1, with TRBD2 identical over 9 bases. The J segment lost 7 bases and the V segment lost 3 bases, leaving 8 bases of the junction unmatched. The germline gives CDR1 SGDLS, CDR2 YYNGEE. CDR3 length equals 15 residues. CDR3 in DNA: TGTGCCAGCAGCGGTAGCGGGAGATCCCTTAATGAGCAGTTCTTC. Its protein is CASSGSGRSLNEQFF.

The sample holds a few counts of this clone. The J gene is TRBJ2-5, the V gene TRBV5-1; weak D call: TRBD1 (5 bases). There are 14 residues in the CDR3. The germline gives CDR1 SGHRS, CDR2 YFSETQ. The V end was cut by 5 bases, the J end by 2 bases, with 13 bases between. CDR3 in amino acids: CASRGDRAQETQYF. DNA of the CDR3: TGCGCCAGCAGAGGAGACAGAGCTCAAGAGACCCAGTACTTC.

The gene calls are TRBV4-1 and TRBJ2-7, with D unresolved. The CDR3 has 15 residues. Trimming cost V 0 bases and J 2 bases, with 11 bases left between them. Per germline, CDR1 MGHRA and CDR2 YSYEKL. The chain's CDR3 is CASSQDISPTYEQYF. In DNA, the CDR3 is TGCGCCAGCAGCCAAGATATCTCACCTACCTACGAGCAGTACTTC.

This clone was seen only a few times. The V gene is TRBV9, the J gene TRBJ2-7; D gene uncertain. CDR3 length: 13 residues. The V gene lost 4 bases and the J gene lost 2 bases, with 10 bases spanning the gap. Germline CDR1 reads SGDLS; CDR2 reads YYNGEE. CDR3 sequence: CASSPTLTYEQYF. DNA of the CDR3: TGTGCCAGCAGCCCGACTCTGACCTACGAGCAGTACTTC.